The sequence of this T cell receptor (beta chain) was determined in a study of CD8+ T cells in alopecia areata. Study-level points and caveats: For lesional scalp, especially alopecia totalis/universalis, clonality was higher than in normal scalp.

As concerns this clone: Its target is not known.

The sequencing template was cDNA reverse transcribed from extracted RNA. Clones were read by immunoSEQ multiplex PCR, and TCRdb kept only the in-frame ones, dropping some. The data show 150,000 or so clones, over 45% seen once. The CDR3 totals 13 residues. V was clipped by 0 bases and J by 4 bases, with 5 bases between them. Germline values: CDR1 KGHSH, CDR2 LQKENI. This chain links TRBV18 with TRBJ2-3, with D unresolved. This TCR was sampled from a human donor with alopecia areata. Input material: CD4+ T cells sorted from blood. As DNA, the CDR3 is TGTGCCAGCTCACCACCGGTAGCAGATACGCAGTATTTT. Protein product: CASSPPVADTQYF.